This paragraph covers one T cell receptor (beta chain) sequence. What it recognizes is unknown. Germline V gene data show CDR1 as SQVTM and CDR2 as ANQGSEA. V lost 7 bases and J lost 8, with 18 bases in between. The CDR3 runs 12 residues. Researchers ran the assay at a deep level. Assay: immunoSEQ multiplex PCR; the TCRdb copy retains only in-frame clones and omits some. The sample contains 2.3 million or so clones, just over 90% of which appear only once. The sample originates from a study of shared clonotypes between healthy human individuals. About the research overall: Donors had three CD4 naive, three CD4 memory, two CD8 naive and one CD8 memory plate apiece.

Negatively enriched CD4+ T cells were divided by CD45RA into naive and memory. Study results and limitations: The four-donor shared clonotypes exceeded non-shared clonotypes in generation probability, with non-shared ones scoring lower.

The source material was naive CD4+ T cells from PBMCs. As for subset: CD45RA+ positively selected. This receptor was taken from a man aged 18 to 30 in good health. Some clones in this sample may be carry-over from other donors' samples. The rearrangement joins TRBV29-1 to TRBJ2-7; TRBD1 is a possible D gene (5 bases). The CDR3 DNA sequence: TGCAGCGCCCAGGGCCCTTCCGAAAAGCAGTACTTC. Encoded protein: CSAQGPSEKQYF.